A single sample is the source of the 29 T cell receptor beta chains below, sequenced in a study of siplizumab effects on memory and regulatory T cells. The protocol was immunoSEQ multiplex PCR, while the TCRdb copy is restricted to in-frame clones and leaves out a portion. The sample shows some 100,000 clones, 80% to 95% of them seen only once. The sample consisted of CD4+ T cells sorted from blood. Every receptor here comes from a human donor in good health. Some clones in this sample may be carry-over from other donors' samples.

This chain joins TRBV30 and TRBJ1-2, with D hard to call. This CDR3 contains 11 residues. The germline gives CDR1 GTSNPN, CDR2 SVGIG (reference sequence). The V end lost 3 bases, the J end lost 8 bases, and 10 bases lay between the germline ends. The CDR3 bases are TGTGCCTGGAGCCAAATTAGGGGCTACACCTTC. Protein product: CAWSQIRGYTF.

V usage is TRBV27 and J usage is TRBJ1-6, with D perhaps matching TRBD1 (5 bases). Germline V gene sequence: CDR1 MNHEY, CDR2 SMNVEV (reference sequence). The CDR3 extends over 15 amino acids. With 1 base removed from V and 4 bases from J, the gap between germline ends came to 8 bases. The CDR3 sequence is CASSLLGGYNSPLHF. CDR3 nucleotide sequence: TGTGCCAGCAGTTTATTGGGGGGTTATAATTCACCCCTCCACTTT.

The chain is built from TRBV5-4 and TRBJ2-1; TRBD2 agrees at 10 bases. The CDR3 runs 17 residues. Per the germline V gene, CDR1 is SGHNT and CDR2 is YYREEE (reference sequence). Trimming removed 4 bases from V and 9 bases from J; junction bases left unmatched: 16. The CDR3 sequence: CASSPSGSGRAPSEQFF. The CDR3 DNA sequence: TGTGCCAGCAGCCCCTCCGGGAGCGGGAGGGCCCCTAGTGAGCAGTTCTTC.

The gene calls are TRBV15 and TRBJ2-7; 10 bases match TRBD1. Trimming cost V 1 base and J 5 bases; bases outside gene matches: 5. Germline CDR1 reads LNHNV; CDR2 reads YYDKDF (reference sequence). This CDR3 contains 15 residues. CDR3 amino acids: CATSRGDRGPDEQYF. The CDR3 DNA follows: TGTGCCACCAGCAGAGGAGACAGGGGGCCCGACGAGCAGTACTTC.

The chain has TRBV5-1 and TRBJ2-3, with 9 bases that match TRBD2. Germline lookup yields CDR1 SGHRS and CDR2 YFSETQ. CDR3 length: 16 amino acids. V lost 1 base to trimming and J lost 7 bases; unmatched junction nucleotides: 10. CDR3 sequence (DNA): TGCGCCAGCAGCTTGTATGGTCGGGCTAGCGGGAATACGCAGTATTTT. Protein sequence: CASSLYGRASGNTQYF. The full variable domain, completed using reference TRBV5-1 and TRBJ2-3, is KAGVTQTPRYLIKTRGQQVTLSCSPISGHRSVSWYQQTPGQGLQFLFEYFSETQRNKGNFPGRFSGRQFSNSRSEMNVSTLELGDSALYLCASSLYGRASGNTQYFGPGTRLTVL.

V usage is TRBV28 and J usage is TRBJ1-1; D is undetermined. Germline V lookup: CDR1 MDHEN, CDR2 SYDVKM. The CDR3 spans 11 residues. The V and J ends lost 6 bases and 5 bases respectively, with 7 bases between them. The CDR3 loop reads CASSARTEAFF. The CDR3 DNA is TGTGCCAGCAGCGCCCGGACTGAAGCTTTCTTT.

This chain joins TRBV4-1 and TRBJ2-2; 11 bases are shared with TRBD2. CDR3 length equals 17 residues. Per the germline V gene, CDR1 is MGHRA and CDR2 is YSYEKL. V shed 0 bases, J shed 7 bases, and the junction held 7 bases outside the gene matches. CDR3 sequence (DNA): TGCGCCAGCAGCCAAGAGCTTAGCGGGAGGGCCGGCGGGGAGCTGTTTTTT. Translated: CASSQELSGRAGGELFF.

The chain uses TRBV6-4 and TRBJ2-5; D is undetermined. The J call may be incorrect, as the DNA end agrees better with TRBJ2-7. Germline CDR1 reads MRHNA; CDR2 reads SNTAGT. CDR3 size: 17 residues. The DNA of the CDR3 is TGTGCCAGCAGTGGCTCGCCGAGTTGGTACAGATCCTACGAGCAGTACTTC. Residues: CASSGSPSWYRSYEQYF.

The chain joins TRBV5-6 to TRBJ1-5; the D gene is possibly TRBD1 (6 bases). Germline lookup yields CDR1 SGHDT and CDR2 YYEEEE. V was shortened by 3 bases and J by 0 bases, with 13 bases between the two germline ends. This CDR3 has 16 amino acids. CDR3 amino acids: CASSSWTAYSNQPQHF. CDR3 DNA: TGTGCCAGCAGCTCGTGGACAGCTTATAGCAATCAGCCCCAGCATTTT.

The rearrangement joins TRBV10-1 to TRBJ1-1; 8 bases agree with TRBD1. This CDR3 is 13 amino acids long. The V gene end was trimmed by 9 bases and the J gene end by 0 bases; junction bases not matched to a gene: 3. CDR1 and CDR2 (germline): WNHNN, SYGVQD (reference sequence). DNA of the CDR3: TGCGCCAGTCGACAGGGGTTGAACACTGAAGCTTTCTTT. Translation gives CASRQGLNTEAFF.

In its sample, this clone was seen once. CDR3 coding DNA: TGCGCCAGCAGCTTGTTCGCAGACTATAGCACAGATACGCAGTATTTT. Its translation is CASSLFADYSTDTQYF. The chain is built from TRBV5-1 and TRBJ2-3; tentatively, D is TRBD2 (5 bases). Between the trimmed V and J ends, which lost 1 base and 0 bases, there was a span of 12 bases. Germline CDR1 SGHRS, CDR2 YFSETQ. This CDR3 spans 16 amino acids.

The rearrangement links TRBV29-1 to TRBJ2-2; tentative D call: TRBD1 (6 bases). Germline CDR1 reads SQVTM; CDR2 reads ANQGSEA. This CDR3 is built from 13 residues. V lost 6 bases and J lost 4, with 12 bases in between. CDR3 region: CSVALGATGELFF. DNA of the CDR3: TGCAGCGTCGCCTTGGGGGCCACCGGGGAGCTGTTTTTT.

J is TRBJ1-1 and V is TRBV6-4, with a tentative D call TRBD1 (6 bases). Germline loops: CDR1 MRHNA, CDR2 SNTAGT. The V end lost 11 bases, the J end lost 4 bases, and 17 bases lay between the germline ends. This CDR3 region has 13 residues. The CDR3 DNA reads TGTGCCGTCCGACAGGAAGTTTCCACTGAAGCTTTCTTT. Its translation is CAVRQEVSTEAFF.

The rearrangement links TRBV5-1 to TRBJ2-5; D ambiguous. Germline V gene lookup returns CDR1 SGHRS and CDR2 YFSETQ. The CDR3 contains 15 residues. The germline V and J ends were trimmed by 1 base and 2 bases, with 12 bases remaining between them. The CDR3 DNA sequence: TGCGCCAGCAGCTTGTCGCCAATAGAACAAGAGACCCAGTACTTC. This translates into CASSLSPIEQETQYF. The full variable domain, rest sourced from reference TRBV5-1 and TRBJ2-5, is KAGVTQTPRYLIKTRGQQVTLSCSPISGHRSVSWYQQTPGQGLQFLFEYFSETQRNKGNFPGRFSGRQFSNSRSEMNVSTLELGDSALYLCASSLSPIEQETQYFGPGTRLLVL.

The rearrangement links TRBV6-5 to TRBJ1-3, with D perhaps TRBD1 (5 bases). Germline loops: CDR1 MNHEY, CDR2 SVGAGI. The CDR3 consists of 14 residues. Trimming left V 5 bases short and J 2 bases short, with 10 bases between. CDR3 sequence reads: CASSPGWAGNTIYF. The DNA of the CDR3 is TGTGCCAGCAGTCCAGGGTGGGCTGGAAACACCATATATTTT.

Remarks on this clone: Other DNA sequences in this specimen translate into the identical CDR3. CDR3 residues: CASGTGGPDTQYF. CDR3 DNA sequence: TGTGCCAGTGGGACCGGGGGCCCAGATACGCAGTATTTT. The V gene is TRBV19, the J gene TRBJ2-3, with D perhaps given as TRBD1 or TRBD2 (6 bases each). In germline, CDR1 is LNHDA, CDR2 SQIVND (reference sequence). This CDR3 contains 13 residues. Trimming left V 8 bases short and J 4 bases short, with 13 bases between.

This clone has a single count. The chain carries TRBV5-1 and TRBJ2-7; TRBD2 agrees at 7 bases. This CDR3 has 15 residues. The trim removed 4 bases at V and 5 bases at J, leaving 12 bases unmatched. The germline V gene encodes CDR1 SGHRS and CDR2 YFSETQ. The CDR3 DNA follows: TGCGCCAGCAGCAAAACTACCGGGACTATGAACGAGCAGTACTTC. Amino acid sequence: CASSKTTGTMNEQYF.

The J gene is TRBJ1-6, the V gene TRBV19; D gene uncertain. CDR1 and CDR2 from the germline V gene are LNHDA and SQIVND (reference sequence). CDR3 length equals 12 residues. Trimming pared 8 bases from V and 7 bases from J, leaving 9 bases between. For the CDR3, the DNA is TGTGCCAGTGCCCGGGCGAATTCACCCCTCCACTTT. The encoded protein is CASARANSPLHF.

The J gene is TRBJ2-2, the V gene TRBV28, with D possibly being TRBD1 (6 bases). Germline loops: CDR1 MDHEN, CDR2 SYDVKM. This CDR3 region has 13 residues. Trimming took 6 bases from V and 3 from J, leaving 8 bases between them. Here the CDR3 DNA reads TGTGCCAGCAGAAACAGGGACACCGGGGAGCTGTTTTTT. Amino acids: CASRNRDTGELFF.

The rearrangement links TRBV5-6 to TRBJ1-4; D is ambiguous. This CDR3 has 14 residues. Germline CDR1 and CDR2: SGHDT and YYEEEE. V dropped 4 bases and J dropped 2 bases, with 9 bases sitting between them. CDR3 DNA sequence: TGTGCCAGCAGCACCGGGCGTACTAATGAAAAACTGTTTTTT. Translated: CASSTGRTNEKLFF.

The gene calls are TRBV5-1 and TRBJ1-3, with D possibly matching TRBD1 (6 bases). Trimming stripped 0 bases from V and 4 bases from J, with 11 bases between. CDR1 SGHRS and CDR2 YFSETQ come from the germline V gene. CDR3 length: 15 residues. For the CDR3, the DNA is TGCGCCAGCAGCTTGGATCAGGGGTTGGGAAACACCATATATTTT. The encoded protein is CASSLDQGLGNTIYF.

This clone has just one count. The chain carries TRBV9 and TRBJ2-2, with D perhaps matching TRBD1 (6 bases). The CDR3 spans 15 residues. Germline CDR1 is SGDLS and CDR2 is YYNGEE. V lost 0 bases and J 7 bases, leaving 13 bases between the germline ends. The CDR3 region is CASSVAPTGHGELFF. CDR3 DNA: TGTGCCAGCAGCGTAGCTCCGACAGGACACGGGGAGCTGTTTTTT.

The CDR3 loop reads CASSLFYEQFF. CDR3 DNA: TGTGCCAGCAGCTTATTTTATGAGCAGTTCTTC. V usage is TRBV13 and J usage is TRBJ2-1; no clear D. Germline values: CDR1 PRHDT, CDR2 FYEKMQ (reference sequence). V was pared by 2 bases and J by 8 bases, with 4 bases between. This CDR3 has 11 residues.

The V call is TRBV2, the J call TRBJ1-5; D call uncertain. CDR3 size: 15 residues. V was pared by 1 base and J by 5 bases, with 12 bases between. Germline V gene sequence: CDR1 SNHLY, CDR2 FYNNEI. CDR3 sequence (DNA): TGTGCCAGCAGTGAAGAATCGGGCACCTATCAGCCCCAGCATTTT. This codes for CASSEESGTYQPQHF.

The chain links TRBV23-1 to TRBJ1-3; weak D call: TRBD1 (6 bases). Being an ORF, TRBV23-1 has a function that is uncertain. Trimming cost V 0 bases and J 4 bases, with 22 bases left between them. This CDR3 region has 19 residues. This CDR3 reads CASSQSLRPPGAFGNTIYF. In nucleotides, the CDR3 is TGCGCCAGCAGTCAATCTCTCCGTCCCCCGGGGGCTTTCGGAAACACCATATATTTT.

J is TRBJ1-4 and V is TRBV6-5, with D unclear. CDR3 length: 15 residues. CDR1 is MNHEY and CDR2 is SVGAGI in the germline V gene. V lost 6 bases and J lost 3, with 14 bases in between. The CDR3 sequence is CASSPTPRSNEKLFF. CDR3 nucleotides: TGTGCCAGCAGCCCGACCCCGAGGTCTAATGAAAAACTGTTTTTT.

The chain joins TRBV7-3 to TRBJ2-3; 13 bases fit TRBD2. Trimming removed 5 bases from V and 2 bases from J; junction bases left unmatched: 7. This CDR3 spans 17 amino acids. Germline values: CDR1 SGHTA, CDR2 FQGTGA. The CDR3 DNA follows: TGTGCCAGCAGCAGCCCGGGACTAGCGGGAAACACAGATACGCAGTATTTT. This encodes CASSSPGLAGNTDTQYF.

CDR3 residues: CASIPMSSASYEQYF. CDR3 nucleotides: TGTGCCAGCATTCCAATGTCTAGCGCATCCTACGAGCAGTACTTC. V and J are TRBV2 and TRBJ2-7, with D perhaps matching TRBD2 (6 bases). V dropped 7 bases and J dropped 1 base, with 17 bases sitting between them. CDR1 is SNHLY, CDR2 FYNNEI, per germline. The CDR3 loop spans 15 amino acids.

The rearrangement links TRBV21-1 to TRBJ2-7; the D call in the table, TRBD1, was not verified against the DNA. TRBV21-1 is recorded as a pseudogene. This CDR3 has 13 residues. The CDR3, as DNA: TGTGCCAGCAGCCGGAGGGACAGCTACGAGCAGTACTTC. Its translation is CASSRRDSYEQYF.